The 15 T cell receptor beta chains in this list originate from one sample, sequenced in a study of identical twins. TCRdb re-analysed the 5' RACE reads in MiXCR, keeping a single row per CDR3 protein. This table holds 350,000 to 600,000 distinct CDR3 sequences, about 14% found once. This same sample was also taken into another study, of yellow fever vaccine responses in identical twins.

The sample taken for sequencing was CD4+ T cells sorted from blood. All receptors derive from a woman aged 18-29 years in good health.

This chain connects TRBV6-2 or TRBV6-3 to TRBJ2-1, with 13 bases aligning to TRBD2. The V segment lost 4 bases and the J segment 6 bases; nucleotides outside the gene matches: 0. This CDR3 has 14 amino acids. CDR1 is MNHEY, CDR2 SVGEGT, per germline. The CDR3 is CASSWTSGSNEQFF. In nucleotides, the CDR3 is TGTGCCAGCAGTTGGACTAGCGGGAGCAATGAGCAGTTCTTC.

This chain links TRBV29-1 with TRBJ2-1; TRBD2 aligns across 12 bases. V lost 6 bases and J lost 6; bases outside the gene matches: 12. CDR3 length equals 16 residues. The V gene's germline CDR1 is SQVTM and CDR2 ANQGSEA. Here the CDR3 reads CSVTSPGLAGLNEQFF. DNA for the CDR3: TGCAGCGTCACGAGTCCGGGACTAGCGGGTCTCAATGAGCAGTTCTTC.

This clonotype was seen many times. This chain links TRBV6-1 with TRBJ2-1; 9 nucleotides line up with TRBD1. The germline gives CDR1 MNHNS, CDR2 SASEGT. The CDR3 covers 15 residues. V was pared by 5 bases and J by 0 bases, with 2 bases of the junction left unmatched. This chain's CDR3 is CASSLTGGSYNEQFF. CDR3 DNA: TGTGCCAGCAGTCTGACAGGGGGCTCCTACAATGAGCAGTTCTTC.

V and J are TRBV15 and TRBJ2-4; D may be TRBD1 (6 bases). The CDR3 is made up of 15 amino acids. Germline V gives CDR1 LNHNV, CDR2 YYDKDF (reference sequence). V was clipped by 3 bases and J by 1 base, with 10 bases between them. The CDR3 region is CATSRGAAAKNIQYF. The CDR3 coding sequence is TGTGCCACCAGCAGGGGGGCCGCGGCCAAAAACATTCAGTACTTC. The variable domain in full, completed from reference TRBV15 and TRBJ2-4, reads DAMVIQNPRYQVTQFGKPVTLSCSQTLNHNVMYWYQQKSSQAPKLLFHYYDKDFNNEADTPDNFQSRRPNTSFCFLDIRSPGLGDTAMYLCATSRGAAAKNIQYFGAGTRLSVL.

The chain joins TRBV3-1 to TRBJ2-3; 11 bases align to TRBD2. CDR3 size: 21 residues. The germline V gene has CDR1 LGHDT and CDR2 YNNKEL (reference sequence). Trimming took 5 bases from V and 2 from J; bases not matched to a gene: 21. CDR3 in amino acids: CASSKWLGTSGGTHSTDTQYF. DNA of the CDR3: TGTGCCAGCAGCAAGTGGCTAGGAACTAGCGGGGGAACCCACTCCACAGATACGCAGTATTTT.

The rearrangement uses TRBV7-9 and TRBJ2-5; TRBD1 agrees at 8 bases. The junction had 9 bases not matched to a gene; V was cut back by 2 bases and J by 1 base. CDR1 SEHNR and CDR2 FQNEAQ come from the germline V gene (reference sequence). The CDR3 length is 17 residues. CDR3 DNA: TGTGCCAGCAGCTTAAACACAGGGGGTCCTACCCAAGAGACCCAGTACTTC. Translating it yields CASSLNTGGPTQETQYF.

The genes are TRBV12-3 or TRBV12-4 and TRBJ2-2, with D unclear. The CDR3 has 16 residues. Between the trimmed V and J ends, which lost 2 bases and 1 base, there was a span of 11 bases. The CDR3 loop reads CASSLSRVRNTGELFF. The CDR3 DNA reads TGTGCCAGCAGTTTAAGTAGGGTCAGGAACACCGGGGAGCTGTTTTTT.

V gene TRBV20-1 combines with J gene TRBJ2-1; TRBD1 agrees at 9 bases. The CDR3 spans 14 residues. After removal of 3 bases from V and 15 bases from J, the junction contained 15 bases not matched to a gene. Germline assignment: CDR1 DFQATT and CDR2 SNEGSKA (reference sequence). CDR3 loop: CSARTGGVNRSGFF. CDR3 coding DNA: TGCAGTGCTAGGACAGGGGGGGTTAATAGGTCAGGGTTCTTC.

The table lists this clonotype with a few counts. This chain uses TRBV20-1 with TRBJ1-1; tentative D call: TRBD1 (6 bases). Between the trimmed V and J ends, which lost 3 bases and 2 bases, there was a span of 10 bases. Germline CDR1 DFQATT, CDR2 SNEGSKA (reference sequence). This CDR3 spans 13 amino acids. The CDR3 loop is CSASAGANTEAFF. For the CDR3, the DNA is TGCAGTGCTAGTGCGGGGGCAAACACTGAAGCTTTCTTT.

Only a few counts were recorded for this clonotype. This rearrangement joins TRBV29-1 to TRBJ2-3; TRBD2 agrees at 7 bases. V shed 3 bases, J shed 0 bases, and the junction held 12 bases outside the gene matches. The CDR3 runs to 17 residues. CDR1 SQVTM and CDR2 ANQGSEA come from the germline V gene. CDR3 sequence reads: CSVDNQAGVSSTDTQYF. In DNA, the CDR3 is TGCAGCGTTGATAATCAGGCGGGGGTCTCTAGCACAGATACGCAGTATTTT.

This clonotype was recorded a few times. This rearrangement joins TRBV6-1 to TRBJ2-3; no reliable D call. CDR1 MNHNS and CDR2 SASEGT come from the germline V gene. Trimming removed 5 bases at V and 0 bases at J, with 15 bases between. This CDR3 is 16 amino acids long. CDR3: CASSLRALPSTDTQYF. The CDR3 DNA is TGTGCCAGCAGTCTCCGAGCCTTACCGAGCACAGATACGCAGTATTTT.

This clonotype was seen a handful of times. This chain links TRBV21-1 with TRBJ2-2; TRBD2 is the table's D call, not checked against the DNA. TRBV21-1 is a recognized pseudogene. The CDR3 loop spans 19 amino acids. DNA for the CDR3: TGTGCCAGCGAATGGACAGAAAGACTAGCGGGGGATGAAGGCGGGGAGCTGTTTTTT. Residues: CASEWTERLAGDEGGELFF.

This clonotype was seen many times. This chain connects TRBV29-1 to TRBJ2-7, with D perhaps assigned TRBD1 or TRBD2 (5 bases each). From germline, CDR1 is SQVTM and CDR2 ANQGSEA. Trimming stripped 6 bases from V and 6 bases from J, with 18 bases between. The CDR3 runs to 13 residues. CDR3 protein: CSVGPTLVSEQYF. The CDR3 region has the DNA TGCAGCGTGGGACCGACCCTGGTCTCCGAGCAGTACTTC.

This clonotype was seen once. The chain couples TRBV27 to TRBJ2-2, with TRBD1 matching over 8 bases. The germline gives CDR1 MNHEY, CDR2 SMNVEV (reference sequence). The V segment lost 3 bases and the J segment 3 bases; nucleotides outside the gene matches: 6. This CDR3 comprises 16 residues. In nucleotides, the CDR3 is TGTGCCAGCAGTTTTAGCGGACAGGGATACACCGGGGAGCTGTTTTTT. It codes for CASSFSGQGYTGELFF.

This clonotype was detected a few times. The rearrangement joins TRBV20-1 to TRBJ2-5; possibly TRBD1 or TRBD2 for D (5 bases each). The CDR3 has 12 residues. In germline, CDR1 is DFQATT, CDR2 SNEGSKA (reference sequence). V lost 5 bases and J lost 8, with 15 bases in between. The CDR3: CSAGDGRDTQYF. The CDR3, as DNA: TGCAGTGCTGGGGACGGACGAGACACCCAGTACTTC.